This T cell receptor (beta chain) was found in a study of T cell responses to AZD1222 COVID-19 vaccine. Germline CDR1 and CDR2: SGHNT and YYREEE (reference sequence). Trimming stripped 0 bases from V and 4 bases from J, with 10 bases between. The CDR3 extends over 14 amino acids. Clones were sequenced by immunoSEQ multiplex PCR, and TCRdb holds only the in-frame ones, with some missing. The top ten clones hold roughly 2.5% of a sample with 180,000 or so clones, over 85% of them seen once. Sequenced here: peripheral blood, sampled on day 0 of AZD1222 vaccination. The receptor was isolated from an adult in good health. The rearrangement joins TRBV5-4 to TRBJ1-2; D is unresolved. CDR3 sequence reads: CASSLGGTGYGYTF. The DNA for the CDR3 is TGTGCCAGCAGCTTGGGTGGCACGGGCTATGGCTACACCTTC. The entire variable domain, with the rest obtained from reference TRBV5-4 and TRBJ1-2, is as follows: ETGVTQSPTHLIKTRGQQVTLRCSSQSGHNTVSWYQQALGQGPQFIFQYYREEENGRGNFPPRFSGLQFPNYSSELNVNALELDDSALYLCASSLGGTGYGYTFGSGTRLTVV.